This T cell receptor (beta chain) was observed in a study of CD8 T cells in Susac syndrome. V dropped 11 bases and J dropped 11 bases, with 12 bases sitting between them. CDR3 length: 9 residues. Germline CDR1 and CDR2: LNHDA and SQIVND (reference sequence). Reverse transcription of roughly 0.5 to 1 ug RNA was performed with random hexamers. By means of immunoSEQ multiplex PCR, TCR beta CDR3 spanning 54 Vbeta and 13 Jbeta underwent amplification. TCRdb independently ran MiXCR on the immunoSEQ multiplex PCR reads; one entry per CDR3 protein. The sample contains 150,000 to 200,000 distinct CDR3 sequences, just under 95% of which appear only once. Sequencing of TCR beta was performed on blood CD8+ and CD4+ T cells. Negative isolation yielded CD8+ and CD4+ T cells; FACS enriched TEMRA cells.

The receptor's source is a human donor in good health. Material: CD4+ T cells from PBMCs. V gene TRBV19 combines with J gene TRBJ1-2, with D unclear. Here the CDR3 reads CAGKVRYTF. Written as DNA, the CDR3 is TGTGCCGGGAAAGTGCGATACACCTTC.